This T cell receptor (beta chain) stems from a study of T cells in Graves' hyperthyroidism and ophthalmopathy (dated by TCRdb to between 2017 and 2020). Regarding the research as a whole: To identify distinguishing TCR V-J signatures, a discovery cohort of about 95 patients was used, comprising 40 to 45 with Graves' ophthalmopathy and about 59 with stable Graves' hyperthyroidism. Whether ophthalmopathy could be predicted prospectively was tested in an independent validation cohort made up of approximately 19 hyperthyroidism patients plus 17 patients who later progressed to ophthalmopathy. The 90 to 100 discovery patients were randomly divided into training and test sets at a 7:3 ratio. In addition, the study compared T-cell repertoires in thyroid tissue and in blood from roughly 6 Graves' hyperthyroidism patients. Once sampling was done, hyperthyroidism patients were given methimazole at a starting dose of 30 mg daily, whereas ophthalmopathy patients were given high-dose intravenous methylprednisolone. The paper describes TCR Vbeta CDR3 sequencing of 135 peripheral blood samples, made up of 43 ophthalmopathy patients, around 78 hyperthyroidism patients and 17 progressor patients. Study-level results and caveats: Most expanded thyroid clonotypes (frequency above 0.001) were also detected in blood, a finding suggesting that blood repertoires may reflect thyroid immune responses. In validation, progression to ophthalmopathy was predicted by the model with 70.59% sensitivity and about 72% specificity, a median of about 6.4 months before onset. In cross-validation, a model built on a 13 V-J signature told ophthalmopathy apart from stable hyperthyroidism with under 90% sensitivity and about 81% specificity, and in testing the same model reached 80%/75%. No statistical method was used to fix the sample size in advance, and group allocation was not hidden from the investigators.

CDR1 is given as MNHNS and CDR2 as SASEGT, both from the germline V gene. The CDR3 goes from the cysteine to the phenylalanine over 14 residues. Just the 42-base CDR3 DNA is kept, in frame starting at base 1. Trimming leaves V shorter by 6 bases and J shorter by 3 bases, with the junction holding 7 bases beyond the gene matches. TCR beta CDR3 regions were amplified from RNA transcripts. A first-round RT-PCR of the TCR CDR3 used the HTBI primer set with the Qiagen OneStep RT-PCR kit. The libraries were constructed in a second round of multiplex PCR and then size-selected and purified. Libraries were sequenced paired-end with 100 bp reads on an Illumina HiSeq2000. As for how the authors treated the data: SOAPnuke was used to process the raw data, removing reads that contained adapters or uncalled bases, had a mean Phred below 15, or lacked an exact match to the constant primer or identifier. High-quality paired reads were merged using COPE v1.2.5, and each unique nucleotide sequence was defined as a clonotype. MiTCR v1.1 was used to align clonotypes to the IMGT TRBV, TRBD and TRBJ reference segments. Only V-J combinations with frequency above 0.0001, covering about 99% of repertoires, were analysed. The TCS score was defined as the ratio of F50 (clonal expansion) to E x V (chaos), calculated using BLOSUM62-based TCRdist between CDR3 peptides within each V-J. Welch's t-statistics and random forest reduced 514 V-J features to some 14, which were used in a naive Bayes classifier (R e1071). The Morisita-Horn index was used to measure how similar the thyroid and blood repertoires were. TCRdb redid the processing of the public reads, applying fastp at Q25 and MiXCR, and retained in-frame beta chains. CDR3 protein duplicates are merged, each entry listing the most common genes and DNA. What appears here as the V and J calls and clone size reflects TCRdb's work, not the paper's. Present in this sample are a few hundred thousand distinct CDR3 sequences, 35% to 55% of which were seen just once. More than 7.5% of the sample is held by the ten biggest clonotypes.

As concerns this clonotype: Its antigen remains unidentified. Base qualities are not provided; no much larger clone lies one nucleotide away.

A patient counted as having stable Graves' hyperthyroidism if no progression to ophthalmopathy occurred over 18 months of follow-up. Hyperthyroidism patients were newly diagnosed, with disease duration under 2 months, and aged 18 to 65 years. The study excluded patients with uncontrolled infections, other autoimmune diseases, pregnancy or lactation. Diagnoses were based on clinical symptoms, serum thyroxine and TRAb, thyroid ultrasound and orbital computed tomography. Total RNA was extracted using Trizol reagent, and RNA quality was assessed on an Agilent 2100 Bioanalyzer. The sample was peripheral blood or thyroid tissue (not recorded which). The chain was built from TRBV6-1 and TRBJ2-5; 7 bases in the junction line up with TRBD1. This receptor was taken from a woman aged 18-29 years with Graves' hyperthyroidism. The CDR3 region: CASSARGTEETQYF. The nucleotide sequence is given as TGTGCCAGCAGCGCGAGGGGGACAGAAGAGACCCAGTACTTC.